This T cell receptor (beta chain) was sequenced in a study of regulatory T cells in long-lasting Graves disease. Study results and caveats: Analyses excluded thyroid tissue, covering peripheral blood alone.

The CDR3 extends over 15 amino acids. CDR1 is SGHTA, CDR2 FQGTGA, per germline. Trimming shortened V by 6 bases and J by 2 bases, and 11 bases separated the two germline ends. TCR beta libraries were built with iRepertoire HTBI primers and Arm-PCR of CDR3 regions. One entry per CDR3 protein results from TCRdb running MiXCR on the multiplex PCR reads. The table records 310,000 or so distinct CDR3 sequences, 22% of them present only once. This clonotype came up a few times. The antigen remains unidentified. Time point specified: persistent/refractory GD, antithyroid drugs over 5 years with positive TRAb. The TCR library was made from RNA that had been extracted from PBMCs in TRIzol.

The rearrangement joins TRBV7-3 to TRBJ2-6; maybe TRBD1 (5 bases). This receptor was identified in a female donor with Graves disease. The source was peripheral blood mononuclear cells (PBMCs), collected when the disease was refractory, from a patient treated with antithyroid drugs. The CDR3 bases are TGTGCCAGCAGTGCCAGGGTAGCTGGGGCCAACGTCCTGACTTTC. Residues: CASSARVAGANVLTF.